The TCR beta chain described here comes from a study of glioma-infiltrating T cells after dendritic cell vaccination. V lost 6 bases and J lost 4, with 28 bases in between. The germline gives CDR1 SEHNR, CDR2 FQNEAQ (reference sequence). CDR3 length: 18 residues. Profiled with immunoSEQ multiplex PCR; TCRdb holds only in-frame clones, not every one. The table shows roughly 3,500 clones, with about 94% occurring only once. This sample comprised blood, obtained before dendritic cell vaccination. The chain employs TRBV7-9 and TRBJ2-7, with TRBD1 as a possible D gene (7 bases). The receptor was derived from a human donor with glioblastoma. This CDR3 reads CASRGGRGETSGLYEQYF. The CDR3 nucleotides read TGTGCCAGCAGGGGGGGCAGGGGGGAAACATCTGGACTATACGAGCAGTACTTC.